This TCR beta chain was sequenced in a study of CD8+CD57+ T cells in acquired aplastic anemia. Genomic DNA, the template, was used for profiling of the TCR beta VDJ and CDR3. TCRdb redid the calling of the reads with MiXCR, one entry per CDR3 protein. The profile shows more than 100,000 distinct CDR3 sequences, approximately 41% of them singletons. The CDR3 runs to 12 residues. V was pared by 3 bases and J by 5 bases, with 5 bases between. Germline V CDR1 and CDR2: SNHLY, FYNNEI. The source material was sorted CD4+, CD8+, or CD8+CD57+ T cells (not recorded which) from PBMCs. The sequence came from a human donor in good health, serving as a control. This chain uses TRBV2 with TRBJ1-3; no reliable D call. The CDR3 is CASSESRNTIYF. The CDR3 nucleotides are TGTGCCAGCAGTGAGTCGAGAAACACCATATATTTT.